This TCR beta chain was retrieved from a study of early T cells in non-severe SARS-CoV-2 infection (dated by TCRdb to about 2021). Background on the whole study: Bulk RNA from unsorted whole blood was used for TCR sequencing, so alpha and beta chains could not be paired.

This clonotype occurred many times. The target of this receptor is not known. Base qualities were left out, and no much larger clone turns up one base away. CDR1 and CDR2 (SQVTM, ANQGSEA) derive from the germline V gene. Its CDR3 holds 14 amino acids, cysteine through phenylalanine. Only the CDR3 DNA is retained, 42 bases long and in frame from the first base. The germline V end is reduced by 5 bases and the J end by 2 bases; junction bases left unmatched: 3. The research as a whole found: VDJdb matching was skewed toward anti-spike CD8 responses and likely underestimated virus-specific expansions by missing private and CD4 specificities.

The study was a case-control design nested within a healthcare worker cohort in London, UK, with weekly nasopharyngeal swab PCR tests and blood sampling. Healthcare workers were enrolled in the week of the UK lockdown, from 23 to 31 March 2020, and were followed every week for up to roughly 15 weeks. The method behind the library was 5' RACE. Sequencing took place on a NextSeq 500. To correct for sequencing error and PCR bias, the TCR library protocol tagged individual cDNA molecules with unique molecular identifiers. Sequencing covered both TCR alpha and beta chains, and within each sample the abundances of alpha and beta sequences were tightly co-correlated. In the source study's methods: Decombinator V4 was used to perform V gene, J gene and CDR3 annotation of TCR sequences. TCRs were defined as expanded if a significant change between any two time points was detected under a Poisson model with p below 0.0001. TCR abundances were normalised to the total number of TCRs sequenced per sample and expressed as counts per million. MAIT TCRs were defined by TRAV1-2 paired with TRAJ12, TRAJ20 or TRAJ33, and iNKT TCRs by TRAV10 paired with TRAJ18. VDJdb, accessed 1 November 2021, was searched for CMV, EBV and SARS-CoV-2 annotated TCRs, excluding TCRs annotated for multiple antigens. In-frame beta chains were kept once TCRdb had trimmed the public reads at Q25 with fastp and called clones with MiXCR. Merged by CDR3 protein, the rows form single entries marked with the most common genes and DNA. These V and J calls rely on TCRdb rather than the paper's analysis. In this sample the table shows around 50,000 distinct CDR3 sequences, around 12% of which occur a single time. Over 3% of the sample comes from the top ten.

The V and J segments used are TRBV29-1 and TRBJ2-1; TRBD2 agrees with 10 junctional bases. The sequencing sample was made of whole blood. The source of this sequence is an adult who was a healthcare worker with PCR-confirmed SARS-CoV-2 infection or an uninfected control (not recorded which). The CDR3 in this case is CSVYLAGAYNEQFF. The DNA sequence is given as TGCAGCGTTTATCTAGCGGGGGCCTACAATGAGCAGTTCTTC.